The rows below give T cell receptor beta chains drawn from one sample of a study of cytomegalovirus exposure and HLA in healthy donors. Here immunoSEQ multiplex PCR was the method, and the copy in TCRdb shows in-frame clones only, minus some. Of under 150,000 clones listed, 65% to 85% are singletons. Sequenced input: PBMCs. These receptors all come from a woman between 40 and 50 years old in good health and CMV-seronegative. The CDR3 runs from the conserved cysteine through the conserved F or W. The order of the fields is J gene, clone size, V gene, D gene, CDR3 DNA, CDR3 protein. The D gene is left open where the match is weak. Size is stated for part of the rows, as once, few or many counts, or as a class when the clone is expanded.

J: TRBJ2-1; size: .; V: TRBV11-3; D: TRBD2; DNA: TGTGCCAGCAGCTCCACTAGCGGGAGCTATGAGCAGTTCTTC; CDR3: CASSSTSGSYEQFF
J: TRBJ1-4; size: .; V: TRBV19; D: .; DNA: TGTGCCAGTAGTGAAGGAATCGGCGGTAATGAAAAACTGTTTTTT; CDR3: CASSEGIGGNEKLFF
J: TRBJ2-6; size: few; V: TRBV19; D: .; DNA: TGTGCCAGTAGTCTCCCTTCGTCCGCTGGGGCCAACGGCCTGACTTTC; CDR3: CASSLPSSAGANGLTF
J: TRBJ1-2; size: .; V: TRBV28; D: TRBD1; DNA: TGTGCCAGCAGTCCGACAGGGGCCCGCCTATATGGCTACACCTTC; CDR3: CASSPTGARLYGYTF
J: TRBJ1-4; size: .; V: TRBV5-6; D: .; DNA: TGTGCCAGCAGCCTGTTGGGGGCCCGGGACCGGAATGAAAAACTGTTTTTT; CDR3: CASSLLGARDRNEKLFF
J: TRBJ2-3; size: .; V: TRBV30; D: TRBD2; DNA: TGTGCCTGGACGGTCGGACTAGCGGGAGTGGGAGATACGCAGTATTTT; CDR3: CAWTVGLAGVGDTQYF
J: TRBJ2-3; size: .; V: TRBV7-6; D: TRBD2; DNA: TGTGCCAGCAGCTTAGCGGGAGGGGTCACAGATACGCAGTATTTT; CDR3: CASSLAGGVTDTQYF
J: TRBJ1-1; size: .; V: TRBV27; D: .; DNA: TGTGCCAGCAGTTTATTTGCAGTTGCCCAATTGAACACTGAAGCTTTCTTT; CDR3: CASSLFAVAQLNTEAFF
J: TRBJ2-5; size: .; V: TRBV11-2; D: TRBD2; DNA: TGTGCCAGCAGCACTTGGACTAGCGGGGGGGAAGAGACCCAGTACTTC; CDR3: CASSTWTSGGEETQYF
J: TRBJ2-2; size: .; V: TRBV7-3; D: TRBD1; DNA: TGTGCCAGCAGCTTGACAGGGGGTCCACGGACCGGGGAGCTGTTTTTT; CDR3: CASSLTGGPRTGELFF
J: TRBJ2-1; size: .; V: TRBV7-9; D: TRBD2; DNA: TGTGCCAGCAGCGCCACTAGCGGGAGTAAGAAGGAGGAGCAGTTCTTC; CDR3: CASSATSGSKKEEQFF
J: TRBJ1-2; size: once; V: TRBV7-8; D: .; DNA: TGTGCCAGCAGCAACAGGGTCTATGGCTACACCTTC; CDR3: CASSNRVYGYTF
J: TRBJ2-3; size: .; V: TRBV4-2; D: TRBD2; DNA: TGTGCCAGCAGCCCACTCGGGGGGGGGCCTAGGGCAGATACGCAGTATTTT; CDR3: CASSPLGGGPRADTQYF
J: TRBJ2-3; size: .; V: TRBV4-1; D: TRBD2; DNA: TGCGCCAGCAGCCAAGAAGGGTCGGCGGGAGGGCCAGATACGCAGTATTTT; CDR3: CASSQEGSAGGPDTQYF
J: TRBJ1-3; size: few; V: TRBV28; D: TRBD1; DNA: TGTGCCAGCAGTCCCCCCTGGACAGGTCCTGGAAACACCATATATTTT; CDR3: CASSPPWTGPGNTIYF
J: TRBJ2-3; size: .; V: TRBV5-8; D: .; DNA: TGTGCCAGCAGCGGTGCAGGGACTAGCACAGATACGCAGTATTTT; CDR3: CASSGAGTSTDTQYF
J: TRBJ1-1; size: .; V: TRBV10-1; D: .; DNA: TGCGCCAGCAGTCGAACGGTGGGGGGTAGGACTGAAGCTTTCTTT; CDR3: CASSRTVGGRTEAFF
J: TRBJ2-6; size: .; V: TRBV28; D: .; DNA: TGTGCCAGCAGCAATCTATGGACGACAGACCCTGGGGCCAACGTCCTGACTTTC; CDR3: CASSNLWTTDPGANVLTF
J: TRBJ2-5; size: .; V: TRBV7-7; D: .; DNA: TGTGCCAGCAGCCTATCCTGGGGAGGTCAAGAGACCCAGTACTTC; CDR3: CASSLSWGGQETQYF
J: TRBJ1-4; size: .; V: TRBV7-8; D: .; DNA: TGTGCCAGCAGCGTAACCATCGGGGGTCGCGAAAAACTGTTTTTT; CDR3: CASSVTIGGREKLFF
J: TRBJ2-3; size: .; V: TRBV5-1; D: .; DNA: TGCGCCAGCAGCATGGGGCCGGCCCCGAGCGGAGATACGCAGTATTTT; CDR3: CASSMGPAPSGDTQYF
J: TRBJ2-2; size: .; V: TRBV7-3; D: TRBD1; DNA: TGTGCCAGCAGCCGGACAGGGGTCAACACCGGGGAGCTGTTTTTT; CDR3: CASSRTGVNTGELFF
J: TRBJ2-5; size: .; V: TRBV6-6; D: .; DNA: TGTGCCAGCAGTTACGGTCGGGAGACCCAGTACTTC; CDR3: CASSYGRETQYF
J: TRBJ2-1; size: .; V: TRBV6-5; D: .; DNA: TGTGCCAGCACCACGGGGGCAGGGGGTAGGAATGAGCAGTTCTTC; CDR3: CASTTGAGGRNEQFF
J: TRBJ2-3; size: .; V: TRBV2; D: TRBD1; DNA: TGTGCCAGCTCTCCCGGGACAGGGGGCGCGGATACGCAGTATTTT; CDR3: CASSPGTGGADTQYF
J: TRBJ2-3; size: .; V: TRBV6-5; D: TRBD1; DNA: TGTGCCAGCAGAACAGGGGCGCTCCCGGGTTATACGCAGTATTTT; CDR3: CASRTGALPGYTQYF
J: TRBJ2-5; size: .; V: TRBV5-1; D: TRBD2; DNA: TGCGCCAGCCTAGGGGTGAGAGCGGGAGTGGAGACCCAGTACTTC; CDR3: CASLGVRAGVETQYF
J: TRBJ1-1; size: .; V: TRBV6-5; D: .; DNA: TGTGCCAGCAGTGAAAAGCCGAACACTGAAGCTTTCTTT; CDR3: CASSEKPNTEAFF
J: TRBJ2-3; size: .; V: TRBV5-1; D: TRBD2; DNA: TGCGCCAGCAGCTCCGTAGCGGGAGGGCAGGGAGATACGCAGTATTTT; CDR3: CASSSVAGGQGDTQYF